The 28 T cell receptor beta chains listed next were all sequenced from one sample in a study of T-cell memory formation after mild COVID-19. From the 5' RACE reads, TCRdb called clonotypes with MiXCR, one entry per CDR3 protein. The sample lists roughly 130,000 distinct CDR3 sequences; around 15% were seen once. Sequencing was done on a sample of PBMCs or a T cell subset sorted from them (not recorded which). These receptors originate from a man between 18 and 29 years old who had mild COVID-19 (a few samples of this study predate the infection). Cell type and time point are not known.

V and J are TRBV29-1 and TRBJ2-5; 7 bases agree with TRBD1. CDR1 SQVTM and CDR2 ANQGSEA come from the germline V gene. The ends lost 7 bases at V and 6 bases at J; junction bases unmatched: 8. There are 12 residues in the CDR3. The CDR3 nucleotides are TGCAGCGCCGAGAGGACAGGAAAGACCCAGTACTTC. Translating gives CSAERTGKTQYF.

This clonotype was seen repeatedly, ten times or more. The chain joins TRBV11-2 to TRBJ2-3; no reliable D call. V was shortened by 4 bases and J by 9 bases, with 11 bases between the two germline ends. Germline V gene lookup returns CDR1 SGHAT and CDR2 FQNNGV. The CDR3 consists of 12 residues. The CDR3 is CASSSSASTQYF. The CDR3 DNA follows: TGTGCCAGCAGCTCCTCCGCAAGCACGCAGTATTTT. Variable domain in full (rest from reference TRBV11-2 and TRBJ2-3): EAGVAQSPRYKIIEKRQSVAFWCNPISGHATLYWYQQILGQGPKLLIQFQNNGVVDDSQLPKDRFSAERLKGVDSTLKIQPAKLEDSAVYLCASSSSASTQYFGPGTRLTVL.

A few counts support this clonotype. This chain joins TRBV11-2 and TRBJ1-2; TRBD1 is a possible D gene (5 bases). Per germline, CDR1 SGHAT and CDR2 FQNNGV. V shed 5 bases and J shed 6 bases, with 13 bases lying between them. The CDR3 has 13 residues. CDR3 amino acids: CASSTQGSNGYTF. The CDR3 bases are TGTGCCAGCAGCACGCAGGGAAGTAATGGCTACACCTTC.

This clonotype was seen a few times. In DNA, the CDR3 is TGCGCCAGCAGCCTTCGGAGTAGCGGGGACAATGAGCAGTTCTTC. Its translation is CASSLRSSGDNEQFF. The J gene is TRBJ2-1, the V gene TRBV5-1; TRBD2 matches 8 bases. CDR3 size: 15 residues. V shed 4 bases, J shed 5 bases, and the junction held 8 bases outside the gene matches. CDR1 and CDR2 from the germline V gene are SGHRS and YFSETQ.

The V gene is TRBV2, the J gene TRBJ2-7; 8 bases are a match to TRBD1. This CDR3 region has 14 residues. V shed 9 bases and J 4 bases; nucleotides not matched to a gene: 11. Germline V lookup: CDR1 SNHLY, CDR2 FYNNEI. CDR3 coding DNA: TGTGCCAGTCGGGACAGGTCAAGTAGTTACGAGCAGTACTTC. Translated, it gives CASRDRSSSYEQYF. The full variable domain, with the rest looked up from reference TRBV2 and TRBJ2-7, is EPEVTQTPSHQVTQMGQEVILRCVPISNHLYFYWYRQILGQKVEFLVSFYNNEISEKSEIFDDQFSVERPDGSNFTLKIRSTKLEDSAMYFCASRDRSSSYEQYFGPGTRLTVT.

The J gene is TRBJ2-1, the V gene TRBV3-1; tentative D call: TRBD2 (5 bases). Germline V gene data show CDR1 as LGHDT and CDR2 as YNNKEL (reference sequence). The CDR3 covers 12 residues. Trimming took off 4 bases at V and 10 bases at J, with 11 bases between the two ends. CDR3 residues: CASSLVEGEQFF. The CDR3 coding sequence is TGTGCCAGCAGCCTCGTTGAGGGAGAGCAGTTCTTC.

This clonotype was picked up a small number of times. The V gene is TRBV20-1, the J gene TRBJ2-3; D might be TRBD2 (7 bases). V was cut by 5 bases and J by 1 base, with 10 bases left in between. The CDR3 runs to 13 residues. From germline, CDR1 is DFQATT and CDR2 SNEGSKA (reference sequence). The CDR3, as DNA: TGCAGTGCTGTCGGGGGGCGCACAGATACGCAGTATTTT. It codes for CSAVGGRTDTQYF.

The chain combines TRBV9 with TRBJ2-3; D not resolved. Deletions cut 0 bases from V and 5 bases from J, with 7 bases between. Per the germline V gene, CDR1 is SGDLS and CDR2 is YYNGEE. The CDR3 spans 13 residues. The CDR3, as DNA: TGTGCCAGCAGCGTAGAGCCAAAAGATACGCAGTATTTT. It yields the protein CASSVEPKDTQYF.

The V call is TRBV5-4, the J call TRBJ2-5; 7 nucleotides match TRBD1. The CDR3 totals 13 residues. Looked up from germline, CDR1 is SGHNT and CDR2 is YYREEE (reference sequence). V lost 2 bases to trimming and J lost 5 bases; unmatched junction nucleotides: 3. CDR3 protein: CASSFWDSETQYF. In nucleotides, the CDR3 is TGTGCCAGCAGCTTCTGGGACAGTGAGACCCAGTACTTC.

This clonotype was recorded at least ten times. The gene calls are TRBV29-1 and TRBJ2-3; 11 positions match TRBD1. From germline, CDR1 is SQVTM and CDR2 ANQGSEA. This CDR3 spans 15 amino acids. The V segment lost 6 bases and the J segment 4 bases; nucleotides outside the gene matches: 9. The DNA for the CDR3 is TGCAGCGTAAGGACAGGGGGCTTTGGTCCAGATACGCAGTATTTT. It specifies CSVRTGGFGPDTQYF.

The table lists this clonotype with a few counts. The V gene is TRBV7-9, the J gene TRBJ1-1; 12 bases align to TRBD1. The V gene's germline CDR1 is SEHNR and CDR2 FQNEAQ (reference sequence). With 5 bases clipped from V and 6 bases from J, the junction kept 10 bases outside the gene matches. The CDR3 covers 16 residues. The CDR3, as DNA: TGTGCCAGCAGCCCTTCCGGGACAGGGGGCTTGGCTGAAGCTTTCTTT. This encodes CASSPSGTGGLAEAFF. The variable domain in full, completed from reference TRBV7-9 and TRBJ1-1, reads DTGVSQNPRHKITKRGQNVTFRCDPISEHNRLYWYRQTLGQGPEFLTYFQNEAQLEKSRLLSDRFSAERPKGSFSTLEIQRTEQGDSAMYLCASSPSGTGGLAEAFFGQGTRLTVV.

This clonotype was detected many times. CDR3 residues: CASTPPPYTLPGELFF. The CDR3 DNA follows: TGCGCCAGCACGCCGCCCCCGTACACCCTACCCGGGGAGCTGTTTTTT. This chain uses TRBV5-1 with TRBJ2-2; no firm D call. This CDR3 is built from 16 residues. V was clipped by 6 bases and J by 6 bases, with 21 bases between them. Per germline, CDR1 SGHRS and CDR2 YFSETQ.

V and J are TRBV18 and TRBJ2-1; D gene unclear. V shed 4 bases and J shed 8 bases, with 12 bases lying between them. CDR3 size: 13 residues. Germline V gene lookup returns CDR1 KGHSH and CDR2 LQKENI. The CDR3 is CASSLRATDEQFF. DNA of the CDR3: TGTGCCAGCTCACTCCGGGCCACAGATGAGCAGTTCTTC.

The chain carries TRBV7-2 and TRBJ2-3; D gene uncertain. The CDR3 consists of 12 residues. Germline CDR1 is SGHTA and CDR2 is FQGNSA. Trimming took 5 bases from V and 2 from J, leaving 5 bases between them. CDR3 amino acids: CASSQYTDTQYF. The CDR3 DNA is TGTGCCAGCAGCCAGTACACAGATACGCAGTATTTT.

The rearrangement uses TRBV7-2 and TRBJ2-7; 10 bases are shared with TRBD2. Germline lookup yields CDR1 SGHTA and CDR2 FQGNSA. This CDR3 region has 15 residues. J was trimmed by 2 bases and V by 1 base; bases with no gene match: 2. CDR3 region: CASSLGTSGPYEQYF. In nucleotides, the CDR3 is TGTGCCAGCAGCTTAGGGACTAGCGGACCCTACGAGCAGTACTTC.

V gene TRBV7-3 combines with J gene TRBJ2-2; D is uncertain. The CDR3 is 15 residues long. Germline V gene lookup returns CDR1 SGHTA and CDR2 FQGTGA. Trimming removed 1 base at V and 5 bases at J, with 11 bases between. The CDR3 DNA reads TGTGCCAGCAGCTTAAGGTCATGGGGAACCGGGGAGCTGTTTTTT. Amino acids: CASSLRSWGTGELFF.

This clonotype was detected only a few times. V is TRBV25-1 and J is TRBJ2-5; 8 bases match TRBD2. This CDR3 has 18 amino acids. Looked up from germline, CDR1 is MGHDK and CDR2 is SYGVNS. V shed 1 base and J 5 bases; nucleotides not matched to a gene: 15. CDR3 sequence reads: CASSEWRGQGLAGETQYF. The CDR3 coding sequence is TGTGCCAGCAGTGAATGGAGAGGGCAAGGGTTAGCGGGGGAGACCCAGTACTTC.

This chain joins TRBV6-2 or TRBV6-3 and TRBJ2-1, with D perhaps TRBD1 or TRBD2 (5 bases each). The CDR3 has 11 residues. CDR1 is MNHEY and CDR2 is SVGEGT in the germline V gene. Trimming took off 5 bases at V and 12 bases at J, with 11 bases between the two ends. The CDR3 sequence is CASSPGTTQFF. DNA for the CDR3: TGTGCCAGCAGTCCCGGGACGACGCAGTTCTTC.

The rearrangement links TRBV5-1 to TRBJ2-5; D may be TRBD1 or TRBD2 (5 bases each). CDR1 SGHRS and CDR2 YFSETQ come from the germline V gene. The V gene lost 4 bases and the J gene lost 9 bases, with 16 bases spanning the gap. The CDR3 is 13 residues long. The CDR3 sequence is CASSRAGDEPQYF. The CDR3 nucleotides are TGCGCCAGCAGCCGCGCCGGGGACGAACCCCAGTACTTC.

This clonotype has a handful of counts. This sequence joins TRBV4-3 and TRBJ2-3, with D possibly matching TRBD2 (6 bases). The CDR3 spans 16 residues. Germline V lookup: CDR1 LGHNA, CDR2 YSLEER. The V end was cut by 1 base, the J end by 0 bases, with 11 bases between. The CDR3 is CASSQGRGSSTDTQYF. The DNA for the CDR3 is TGCGCCAGCAGCCAAGGGCGGGGCTCTAGCACAGATACGCAGTATTTT.

The chain links TRBV11-2 to TRBJ2-6, with D unclear. CDR1 is SGHAT, CDR2 FQNNGV, per germline. CDR3 size: 18 residues. Deletions cut 3 bases from V and 0 bases from J, with 15 bases between. CDR3 in DNA: TGTGCCAGCAGCTTCGAGAAGCTCAAGCTCTCTGGGGCCAACGTCCTGACTTTC. Translation: CASSFEKLKLSGANVLTF. The entire variable domain, with the rest obtained from reference TRBV11-2 and TRBJ2-6, is as follows: EAGVAQSPRYKIIEKRQSVAFWCNPISGHATLYWYQQILGQGPKLLIQFQNNGVVDDSQLPKDRFSAERLKGVDSTLKIQPAKLEDSAVYLCASSFEKLKLSGANVLTFGAGSRLTVL.

This clonotype has more than one count but fewer than ten. This chain connects TRBV5-1 to TRBJ2-3; 7 bases map to TRBD2. This CDR3 region has 16 residues. V lost 6 bases, J lost 2 bases, and 12 bases stayed unmatched. The germline CDR1 and CDR2 sequences are SGHRS and YFSETQ. The CDR3 region is CASTVGLADPTDTQYF. The CDR3 DNA reads as TGCGCCAGCACCGTCGGCCTAGCGGACCCCACAGATACGCAGTATTTT.

The genes are TRBV10-3 and TRBJ2-7, with TRBD1 matching 8 bases. The CDR3 contains 15 residues. The germline gives CDR1 ENHRY, CDR2 SYGVKD. The V and J ends lost 6 bases and 3 bases, in that order; junction bases with no gene match: 10. The DNA of the CDR3 is TGTGCCATCAGGACTGGACAGGGAGGTGGCTACGAGCAGTACTTC. It is translated as CAIRTGQGGGYEQYF.

This clonotype was detected a few times. This chain joins TRBV7-2 and TRBJ2-5, with D perhaps matching TRBD1 or TRBD2 (5 bases each). Germline CDR1 SGHTA, CDR2 FQGNSA. Trimming cost V 1 base and J 5 bases, with 14 bases left between them. The CDR3 totals 15 residues. The DNA of the CDR3 is TGTGCCAGCAGCTTAGTTGGGGGTGGTTCGGAGACCCAGTACTTC. Amino acid sequence: CASSLVGGGSETQYF.

This clonotype was found a few times. V usage is TRBV12-3 or TRBV12-4 and J usage is TRBJ1-3, with no clear D. V was shortened by 3 bases and J by 8 bases, with 14 bases between the two germline ends. The CDR3 is 14 amino acids. For the CDR3, the DNA is TGTGCCAGCAGTTTCGGAGAAGGATGGGACACCATATATTTT. It codes for CASSFGEGWDTIYF.

This clonotype came up a few times. The gene calls are TRBV12-3 or TRBV12-4 and TRBJ2-3, with D tentatively TRBD1 (5 bases). Trimming pared 5 bases from V and 0 bases from J, leaving 15 bases between. The CDR3 covers 16 residues. In DNA form, the CDR3 reads TGTGCCAGCAGTGGGGCCCCCCGGGTGAGCACAGATACGCAGTATTTT. Amino acids: CASSGAPRVSTDTQYF.

This sequence joins TRBV19 and TRBJ1-2, with D unclear. Trimming pared 1 base from V and 5 bases from J, leaving 5 bases between. The CDR3 loop spans 12 amino acids. Germline V gives CDR1 LNHDA, CDR2 SQIVND (reference sequence). The CDR3 spells CASSIAGYGYTF. CDR3 bases: TGTGCCAGTAGTATAGCCGGTTATGGCTACACCTTC.

V usage is TRBV20-1 and J usage is TRBJ1-2, with D maybe TRBD1 (5 bases). The CDR3 is made up of 13 amino acids. CDR1 and CDR2 from the germline V gene are DFQATT and SNEGSKA (reference sequence). Trimming stripped 0 bases from V and 4 bases from J, with 9 bases between. The CDR3 coding sequence is TGCAGTGCTAGAGACCCAGGGTTCTATGGCTACACCTTC. This codes for CSARDPGFYGYTF.